The 31 T cell receptor beta chains below come from one sample, sequenced in a study of blood T cell repertoires in COVID-19. Clones were read by immunoSEQ multiplex PCR, and TCRdb kept only the in-frame ones, dropping some. The sample lists a few hundred thousand clones, more than 75% occurring once. Sequences were obtained from peripheral blood. These receptors were taken from a man aged 35-49 years who had recovered from COVID-19.

CDR3 residues: CASSIVAGGSTDTQYF. The CDR3 DNA reads TGTGCCAGTAGTATAGTAGCGGGGGGCTCCACAGATACGCAGTATTTT. The V call is TRBV19, the J call TRBJ2-3; 10 positions agree with TRBD2. V shed 1 base, J shed 2 bases, and the junction held 3 bases outside the gene matches. Germline assignment: CDR1 LNHDA and CDR2 SQIVND (reference sequence). This CDR3 has 16 residues.

This clone was picked up a small number of times. The V gene is TRBV27, the J gene TRBJ2-7; a possible D gene is TRBD1 (6 bases). Germline loops: CDR1 MNHEY, CDR2 SMNVEV (reference sequence). V lost 4 bases and J lost 6, with 10 bases in between. The CDR3 totals 12 residues. The CDR3: CASSSQGTEQYF. CDR3 nucleotide sequence: TGTGCCAGCAGTTCCCAGGGGACCGAGCAGTACTTC.

This chain connects TRBV10-3 to TRBJ2-2, with TRBD2 matching 13 bases. The CDR3 has 16 amino acids. Germline-derived CDR1 and CDR2 are ENHRY and SYGVKD. V was clipped by 4 bases and J by 6 bases; unmatched bases: 5. CDR3 nucleotide sequence: TGTGCCATCAGTGGGACTAGCGGGGGCATTTCCGGGGAGCTGTTTTTT. Protein sequence: CAISGTSGGISGELFF.

The chain recombines TRBV5-5 with TRBJ1-1, with D maybe TRBD1 (6 bases). The CDR3 has 15 amino acids. Germline CDR1 and CDR2: SGHKS and YYEKEE (reference sequence). V gave up 4 bases and J gave up 6 bases, with 19 bases separating them. CDR3 coding DNA: TGTGCCAGCAGCCCCCTACAGGGTTTCGTGTCTGAAGCTTTCTTT. Translated, it gives CASSPLQGFVSEAFF.

The chain combines TRBV27 with TRBJ2-7; 11 nucleotides match TRBD2. This CDR3 is 16 amino acids long. J lost 6 bases, V lost 5 bases, and 12 bases had no gene match. Per germline, CDR1 MNHEY and CDR2 SMNVEV (reference sequence). The CDR3 DNA is TGTGCCAGCAGTGGGGGGACTAGCGGCTTTCCGAGCGAGCAGTACTTC. Protein: CASSGGTSGFPSEQYF.

The CDR3 loop is CATSSGRGTYNEQFF. Here the CDR3 DNA reads TGTGCCACCAGTAGCGGGAGGGGTACCTACAATGAGCAGTTCTTC. This chain connects TRBV24-1 to TRBJ2-1, with TRBD2 matching 10 bases. V lost 6 bases and J lost 2; bases outside the gene matches: 3. CDR1 is KGHDR and CDR2 is SFDVKD in the germline V gene. The length of the CDR3 is 15 residues.

The rearrangement joins TRBV5-1 to TRBJ1-2, with D hard to call. This CDR3 is 15 amino acids long. Per germline, CDR1 SGHRS and CDR2 YFSETQ. Trimming took 0 bases from V and 0 from J, leaving 9 bases between them. This CDR3 reads CASSLDGRSNYGYTF. The CDR3 DNA reads as TGCGCCAGCAGCTTGGATGGCAGGTCTAACTATGGCTACACCTTC.

The chain carries TRBV21-1 and TRBJ1-6; the listed D gene, TRBD1, was not tested against the DNA. TRBV21-1 is deemed a pseudogene. This CDR3 has 22 residues. The CDR3 loop is CASSPTGWYVGAQSSYNSPLHF. The CDR3 nucleotides are TGTGCCAGCAGCCCGACAGGGTGGTATGTAGGGGCCCAGAGCTCCTATAATTCACCCCTCCACTTT.

In nucleotides, the CDR3 is TGTGCCAGCAGCCTTAGGGAGACCCAAGAGACCCAGTACTTC. Translated, it gives CASSLRETQETQYF. The chain carries TRBV21-1 and TRBJ2-5; the table gives TRBD2 as D, unverified against the DNA. TRBV21-1 is flagged as a pseudogene. The CDR3 loop spans 14 amino acids.

This clone was observed once. The chain employs TRBV7-3 and TRBJ2-7; a weak D match, TRBD1 (7 bases). Germline assignment: CDR1 SGHTA and CDR2 FQGTGA. The CDR3 contains 15 residues. Trimming pared 6 bases from V and 1 base from J, leaving 16 bases between. Here the CDR3 reads CASSRAQGGSYEQYF. The CDR3, as DNA: TGTGCCAGCAGTCGAGCCCAGGGGGGATCCTACGAGCAGTACTTC. Full variable domain (missing parts from reference TRBV7-3 and TRBJ2-7): GAGVSQTPSNKVTEKGKYVELRCDPISGHTALYWYRQSLGQGPEFLIYFQGTGAADDSGLPNDRFFAVRPEGSVSTLKIQRTERGDSAVYLCASSRAQGGSYEQYFGPGTRLTVT.

V usage is TRBV7-2 and J usage is TRBJ2-5, with TRBD1 identical over 10 bases. The CDR3 has 15 residues. V lost 4 bases, J lost 5 bases, and 7 bases stayed unmatched. Germline lookup yields CDR1 SGHTA and CDR2 FQGNSA. CDR3 DNA: TGTGCCAGCAGCTCAGACAGGGGGCGCGGGGAGACCCAGTACTTC. Translated: CASSSDRGRGETQYF. The full variable domain, in which reference TRBV7-2 and TRBJ2-5 provide the parts outside the CDR3, is GAGVSQSPSNKVTEKGKDVELRCDPISGHTALYWYRQSLGQGLEFLIYFQGNSAPDKSGLPSDRFSAERTGGSVSTLTIQRTQQEDSAVYLCASSSDRGRGETQYFGPGTRLLVL.

V and J are TRBV20-1 and TRBJ2-3; the match to TRBD2 covers 11 bases. Unmatched junction bases numbered 10, after V lost 3 bases and J lost 8 bases. Looked up from germline, CDR1 is DFQATT and CDR2 is SNEGSKA (reference sequence). The CDR3 covers 15 residues. The CDR3 DNA reads TGCAGTGCTAGTAAGGGACTAGCGGCTTGGGGTACGCAGTATTTT. Protein: CSASKGLAAWGTQYF.

This clone was found many times. This rearrangement joins TRBV5-1 to TRBJ2-1, with 15 bases fitting TRBD2. The CDR3 is 16 amino acids. From germline, CDR1 is SGHRS and CDR2 YFSETQ. The ends lost 2 bases at V and 9 bases at J; junction bases unmatched: 6. CDR3 amino acids: CASSLTGLAGGLEQFF. The DNA for the CDR3 is TGCGCCAGCAGCTTAACTGGACTAGCGGGAGGGCTTGAGCAGTTCTTC. Full variable domain (remainder filled in from reference TRBV5-1 and TRBJ2-1): KAGVTQTPRYLIKTRGQQVTLSCSPISGHRSVSWYQQTPGQGLQFLFEYFSETQRNKGNFPGRFSGRQFSNSRSEMNVSTLELGDSALYLCASSLTGLAGGLEQFFGPGTRLTVL.

V and J are TRBV7-6 and TRBJ2-1; 7 bases match TRBD2. Trimming cost V 0 bases and J 0 bases; bases outside gene matches: 8. CDR3 length: 18 residues. Germline values: CDR1 SGHVS, CDR2 FNYEAQ. The CDR3 DNA reads as TGTGCCAGCAGCTTAGCATTCAGCGGGGAGAGCTCCTACAATGAGCAGTTCTTC. This encodes CASSLAFSGESSYNEQFF.

The chain uses TRBV5-1 and TRBJ1-6, with D possibly being TRBD1 (6 bases). Germline V gives CDR1 SGHRS, CDR2 YFSETQ. V was trimmed by 4 bases and J by 8 bases, leaving 19 bases between them. The CDR3 sequence is 16 residues long. The CDR3 coding sequence is TGCGCCAGCAGCCTACTACAGTTAGGACAGTATTCACCCCTCCACTTT. Translated, it gives CASSLLQLGQYSPLHF.

J is TRBJ1-5 and V is TRBV7-8, with D unclear. Germline loops: CDR1 SGHVS, CDR2 FQNEAQ. V was shortened by 4 bases and J by 10 bases, with 11 bases between the two germline ends. The CDR3 runs to 12 residues. The CDR3, as DNA: TGTGCCAGCAGCTCGCTTACGGTTCCCCAGCATTTT. Its translation: CASSSLTVPQHF.

This chain uses TRBV28 with TRBJ2-5; 9 positions agree with TRBD1. J was trimmed by 5 bases and V by 5 bases; bases with no gene match: 6. Germline V gives CDR1 MDHEN, CDR2 SYDVKM. This CDR3 is 14 amino acids long. CDR3 sequence reads: CASSETGGEETQYF. The CDR3 DNA sequence: TGTGCCAGCAGTGAAACAGGGGGCGAGGAGACCCAGTACTTC.

V usage is TRBV14 and J usage is TRBJ2-5; maybe TRBD2 (6 bases). V lost 1 base, J lost 7 bases, and 16 bases lay in between. The CDR3 extends over 15 amino acids. The germline CDR1 and CDR2 sequences are SGHDN and FVKESK. CDR3 loop: CASSQAWEVLGTQYF. CDR3 sequence (DNA): TGTGCCAGCAGCCAAGCTTGGGAGGTACTGGGGACCCAGTACTTC.

The chain has TRBV19 and TRBJ1-6; TRBD1 might be the D (6 bases). V dropped 0 bases and J dropped 9 bases, with 12 bases sitting between them. CDR1 and CDR2 (germline): LNHDA, SQIVND (reference sequence). CDR3 length: 15 residues. The CDR3 DNA sequence: TGTGCCAGTAGTATAGATCTTGGGGGCTCTTCACCCCTCCACTTT. It yields the protein CASSIDLGGSSPLHF.

The chain recombines TRBV7-2 with TRBJ2-1; weak D call: TRBD2 (7 bases). V was cut by 7 bases and J by 8 bases, with 18 bases left in between. The CDR3 loop spans 14 amino acids. Per germline, CDR1 SGHTA and CDR2 FQGNSA. CDR3 region: CASIGGLAVDEQFF. The CDR3 DNA sequence: TGTGCCAGCATAGGGGGGCTAGCGGTGGATGAGCAGTTCTTC.

The rearrangement uses TRBV11-2 and TRBJ1-5; D possibly corresponds to TRBD1 (5 bases). The CDR3 sequence is 14 residues long. V was shortened by 2 bases and J by 4 bases, with 9 bases between the two germline ends. Per the germline V gene, CDR1 is SGHAT and CDR2 is FQNNGV. As DNA, the CDR3 is TGTGCCAGCAGCTTAACAGGTTCGAATCAGCCCCAGCATTTT. This sequence encodes CASSLTGSNQPQHF.

V is TRBV9 and J is TRBJ1-1, with 7 bases identical to TRBD1. J was trimmed by 5 bases and V by 3 bases; bases with no gene match: 4. The CDR3 has 13 residues. Germline V gives CDR1 SGDLS, CDR2 YYNGEE. DNA of the CDR3: TGTGCCAGCAGCGGACAGGGTTGGACTGAAGCTTTCTTT. Its translation: CASSGQGWTEAFF.

The gene calls are TRBV18 and TRBJ2-7, with D perhaps TRBD2 (5 bases). The V gene's germline CDR1 is KGHSH and CDR2 LQKENI. The V end lost 3 bases, the J end lost 0 bases, and 15 bases lay between the germline ends. The CDR3 runs 16 residues. Here the CDR3 reads CASSPGERLISYEQYF. CDR3 nucleotides: TGTGCCAGCTCACCGGGCGAGCGGCTAATCTCCTACGAGCAGTACTTC.

V and J are TRBV20-1 and TRBJ1-6, with TRBD1 as a possible D gene (6 bases). Per germline, CDR1 DFQATT and CDR2 SNEGSKA (reference sequence). CDR3 length equals 15 residues. V was trimmed by 3 bases and J by 5 bases, leaving 14 bases between them. The CDR3 DNA sequence: TGCAGTGCTAGTTTCCTGACAGGCAATAATTCACCCCTCCACTTT. It translates to CSASFLTGNNSPLHF.

The V call is TRBV7-9, the J call TRBJ2-2; 9 bases agree with TRBD2. With V trimmed by 0 bases and J by 0 bases, 5 bases remained unmatched. The CDR3 consists of 18 residues. In germline, CDR1 is SEHNR, CDR2 FQNEAQ (reference sequence). The CDR3 bases are TGTGCCAGCAGCTTAGCTAGCGGGAGCTTACCGAACACCGGGGAGCTGTTTTTT. The encoded protein is CASSLASGSLPNTGELFF.

The rearrangement joins TRBV7-9 to TRBJ2-7; D possibly corresponds to TRBD1 (6 bases). V lost 3 bases and J lost 6, with 12 bases in between. Germline V gene sequence: CDR1 SEHNR, CDR2 FQNEAQ (reference sequence). CDR3 length: 13 residues. The CDR3 nucleotides read TGTGCCAGCAGCTTCCTACAGGGTTCCGAGCAGTACTTC. Protein: CASSFLQGSEQYF.

CDR3: CASSLAKGVAGALTDTQYF. In DNA, the CDR3 is TGCGCCAGCAGCTTGGCCAAGGGAGTAGCGGGAGCGCTCACAGATACGCAGTATTTT. The chain is built from TRBV5-1 and TRBJ2-3; TRBD2 matches at 9 bases. In germline, CDR1 is SGHRS, CDR2 YFSETQ. V dropped 0 bases and J dropped 2; count of bases not matched to a gene: 13. The CDR3 spans 19 residues.

The chain has TRBV4-3 and TRBJ2-1; D is uncertain. The CDR3 has 15 residues. Germline-derived CDR1 and CDR2 are LGHNA and YSLEER. The V and J ends lost 1 base and 8 bases respectively, with 15 bases between them. Here the CDR3 reads CASSQGIMPRDEQFF. The DNA for the CDR3 is TGCGCCAGCAGCCAAGGTATCATGCCACGGGATGAGCAGTTCTTC.

The J gene is TRBJ2-7, the V gene TRBV19, with TRBD1 as a possible D gene (5 bases). V shed 3 bases and J shed 2 bases, with 14 bases lying between them. The CDR3 contains 15 residues. From germline, CDR1 is LNHDA and CDR2 SQIVND (reference sequence). CDR3 nucleotides: TGTGCCAGTAGTATCTATTTGGACACTACCTACGAGCAGTACTTC. Translated: CASSIYLDTTYEQYF.

The V call is TRBV7-9, the J call TRBJ2-5, with 11 bases identical to TRBD2. The length of the CDR3 is 16 residues. Germline values: CDR1 SEHNR, CDR2 FQNEAQ (reference sequence). The J segment lost 4 bases and the V segment lost 2 bases, leaving 6 bases of the junction unmatched. CDR3 in DNA: TGTGCCAGCAGCTTAACCCTAGCGGGAGGAGGAGAGACCCAGTACTTC. Protein: CASSLTLAGGGETQYF.

The V call is TRBV11-2, the J call TRBJ1-5, with a possible D match to TRBD1 (6 bases). The CDR3 totals 15 residues. Germline lookup yields CDR1 SGHAT and CDR2 FQNNGV. The V end lost 0 bases, the J end lost 3 bases, and 9 bases lay between the germline ends. The CDR3 DNA reads TGTGCCAGCAGCTTAGAAGGGGGATTCAATCAGCCCCAGCATTTT. Translating it yields CASSLEGGFNQPQHF.